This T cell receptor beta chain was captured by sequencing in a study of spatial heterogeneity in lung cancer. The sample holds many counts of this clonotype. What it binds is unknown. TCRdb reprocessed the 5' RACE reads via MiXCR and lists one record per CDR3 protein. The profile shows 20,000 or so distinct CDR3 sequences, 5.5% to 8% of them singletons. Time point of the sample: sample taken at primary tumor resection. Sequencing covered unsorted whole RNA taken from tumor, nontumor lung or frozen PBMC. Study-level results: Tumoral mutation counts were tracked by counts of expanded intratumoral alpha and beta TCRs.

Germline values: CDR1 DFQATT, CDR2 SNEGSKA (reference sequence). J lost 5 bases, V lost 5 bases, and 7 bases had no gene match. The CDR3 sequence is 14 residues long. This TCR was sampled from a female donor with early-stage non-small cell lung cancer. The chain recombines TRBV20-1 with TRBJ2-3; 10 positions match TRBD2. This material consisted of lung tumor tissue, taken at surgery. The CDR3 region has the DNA TGCAGTGCTTCCACACTAGCGGGAAGAGATACGCAGTATTTT. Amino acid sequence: CSASTLAGRDTQYF.